Sequencing of this T cell receptor (beta chain) was carried out in a study of CD8+CD57+ T cells in acquired aplastic anemia. Genomic DNA, serving as template, underwent TCR beta VDJ and CDR3 profiling. TCRdb recomputed calls from the reads with MiXCR, one row per CDR3 protein. The sample holds roughly 200,000 distinct CDR3 sequences, around 63% seen once. Specimen: sorted CD4+, CD8+, or CD8+CD57+ T cells (not recorded which) from PBMCs. The source is a human donor in good health.

The CDR3 DNA follows: TGTGCCATCACTCCAGGGAACACCGGGGAGCTGTTTTTT. Its translation is CAITPGNTGELFF. V gene TRBV10-3 combines with J gene TRBJ2-2, with no clear D. The germline CDR1 and CDR2 sequences are ENHRY and SYGVKD. This CDR3 region has 13 residues. With 7 bases removed from V and 1 base from J, the gap between germline ends came to 7 bases.